One sample yielded the 24 T cell receptor beta chains listed below, sequenced in a study of identifying expanded T cells in peripheral blood. The protocol was immunoSEQ multiplex PCR, while the TCRdb copy is restricted to in-frame clones and leaves out a portion. The sample shows about 85,000 clones, approximately 89% of them seen only once. The sequenced sample consisted of blood. The origin of the receptors is a person aged 18-70 years in good health.

This chain joins TRBV9 and TRBJ1-2, with unresolved D. The CDR3 has 12 amino acids. Trimming removed 3 bases at V and 3 bases at J, with 6 bases between. Germline CDR1 and CDR2: SGDLS and YYNGEE. The CDR3 sequence is CASSGTHYGYTF. The DNA of the CDR3 is TGTGCCAGCAGCGGAACCCACTATGGCTACACCTTC.

This rearrangement joins TRBV4-3 to TRBJ1-3; D is possibly TRBD1 (5 bases). This CDR3 region has 17 residues. CDR1 is LGHNA, CDR2 YSLEER, per germline. V gave up 2 bases and J gave up 1 base, with 15 bases separating them. CDR3 protein: CASSQHFNRFSGNTIYF. CDR3 nucleotides: TGCGCCAGCAGCCAACATTTTAACAGGTTTTCTGGAAACACCATATATTTT.

The rearrangement uses TRBV2 and TRBJ2-5; D is ambiguous. The length of the CDR3 is 13 residues. With 5 bases removed from V and 5 bases from J, the gap between germline ends came to 12 bases. The germline V gene encodes CDR1 SNHLY and CDR2 FYNNEI. DNA of the CDR3: TGTGCCAGCAGTCAATACTCGAGCGAGACCCAGTACTTC. Protein sequence: CASSQYSSETQYF.

About this clone: This CDR3 is also generated by other DNA sequences in the sample. The chain joins TRBV6-1 to TRBJ1-2; D remains ambiguous. Germline CDR1 and CDR2: MNHNS and SASEGT. Deletions cut 3 bases from V and 6 bases from J, with 14 bases between. The CDR3 has 14 residues. CDR3 in amino acids: CASSDWARPDGYTF. DNA of the CDR3: TGTGCCAGCAGTGATTGGGCTCGCCCGGATGGCTACACCTTC.

The chain uses TRBV2 and TRBJ2-7; D is unclear. The CDR3 totals 14 residues. Trimming took off 3 bases at V and 2 bases at J, with 11 bases between the two ends. From germline, CDR1 is SNHLY and CDR2 FYNNEI. The CDR3 nucleotides read TGTGCCAGCAGTGAGGCGACGAACACCTACGAGCAGTACTTC. As protein: CASSEATNTYEQYF.

The V and J genes are TRBV11-3 and TRBJ2-3, with D maybe TRBD1 (5 bases). The CDR3 covers 15 residues. Trimming removed 5 bases at V and 3 bases at J, with 15 bases between. Germline V gene sequence: CDR1 SGHNT, CDR2 YENEEA. CDR3 coding DNA: TGTGCCAGCAGCCGTCAGGGCCAGATGACAGATACGCAGTATTTT. Protein: CASSRQGQMTDTQYF.

This chain joins TRBV9 and TRBJ2-5; D unclear. Germline V gives CDR1 SGDLS, CDR2 YYNGEE. The CDR3 has 13 residues. V lost 0 bases to trimming and J lost 3 bases, with 6 bases between them. The CDR3 reads CASSVALEETQYF. The CDR3 region has the DNA TGTGCCAGCAGCGTAGCCCTGGAAGAGACCCAGTACTTC.

This clone was recorded once. The V and J genes are TRBV6-5 and TRBJ2-5; either TRBD1 or TRBD2 may fit D (5 bases each). V was shortened by 2 bases and J by 4 bases, with 8 bases between the two germline ends. Germline V gives CDR1 MNHEY, CDR2 SVGAGI. This CDR3 region has 13 residues. CDR3 sequence: CASSYPGTETQYF. As DNA, the CDR3 is TGTGCCAGCAGTTACCCGGGGACAGAGACCCAGTACTTC.

The chain employs TRBV6-6 and TRBJ2-3; 7 positions match TRBD2. J was trimmed by 1 base and V by 2 bases; bases with no gene match: 6. The length of the CDR3 is 16 residues. Germline-derived CDR1 and CDR2 are MNHNY and SVGAGI (reference sequence). Here the CDR3 DNA reads TGTGCCAGCAGTTACACTAGCGAATGGGGCACAGATACGCAGTATTTT. Its translation: CASSYTSEWGTDTQYF.

This chain connects TRBV7-9 to TRBJ2-3, with 11 bases identical to TRBD2. Trimming took 4 bases from V and 5 from J; bases not matched to a gene: 2. The CDR3 runs 14 residues. The germline V gene encodes CDR1 SEHNR and CDR2 FQNEAQ (reference sequence). CDR3 coding DNA: TGTGCCAGCAGCTCAGGACTAGCGGGAGATACGCAGTATTTT. Amino acids: CASSSGLAGDTQYF.

A few counts support this clone. The V gene is TRBV25-1, the J gene TRBJ2-7, with 9 bases that match TRBD1. The CDR3 loop spans 17 amino acids. V lost 5 bases and J lost 2; bases outside the gene matches: 13. The germline gives CDR1 MGHDK, CDR2 SYGVNS. CDR3 DNA: TGTGCCAGCAGTACAAGTAGTGGGGGGACAGGGACCTACGAGCAGTACTTC. It is translated as CASSTSSGGTGTYEQYF.

The rearrangement links TRBV21-1 to TRBJ2-7; the table's D call of TRBD1 was not tested on the DNA. TRBV21-1 constitutes a pseudogene. The CDR3 consists of 15 residues. CDR3 sequence: CASSKEGDRAYEQYF. The CDR3 DNA sequence: TGTGCCAGCAGCAAAGAGGGGGACAGGGCCTACGAGCAGTACTTC.

The V and J genes are TRBV6-1 and TRBJ2-5; D unclear. The CDR3 is made up of 15 amino acids. V was pared by 6 bases and J by 7 bases, with 21 bases between. Per the germline V gene, CDR1 is MNHNS and CDR2 is SASEGT. The CDR3 reads CASSVWAEPVVTQYF. The CDR3 DNA is TGTGCCAGCAGCGTTTGGGCGGAGCCGGTGGTGACCCAGTACTTC.

The chain employs TRBV6-6 and TRBJ1-6, with no clear D. The CDR3 spans 14 residues. Germline V gene data show CDR1 as MNHNY and CDR2 as SVGAGI (reference sequence). The V end lost 2 bases, the J end lost 7 bases, and 9 bases lay between the germline ends. The CDR3 here is CASSYRGKNSPLHF. As DNA, the CDR3 is TGTGCCAGCAGTTACCGGGGAAAGAATTCACCCCTCCACTTT.

This chain's CDR3 is CASSVGSASREQYF. For the CDR3, the DNA is TGTGCCAGCAGCGTGGGAAGTGCGTCCAGGGAGCAGTACTTC. V usage is TRBV6-1 and J usage is TRBJ2-7; D gene ambiguous. Germline lookup yields CDR1 MNHNS and CDR2 SASEGT. Trimming took off 6 bases at V and 7 bases at J, with 19 bases between the two ends. The CDR3 runs to 14 residues.

As concerns this clone: A read error may produce the germline difference seen at one junction end. This chain connects TRBV28 to TRBJ2-7; D uncertain. CDR1 is MDHEN, CDR2 SYDVKM, per germline. There are 11 residues in the CDR3. The DNA of the CDR3 is TGTGCCAGCAGATTATTATACGAGCAGTACTTC. Residues: CASRLLYEQYF. The full variable domain, completed using reference TRBV28 and TRBJ2-7, is DVKVTQSSRYLVKRTGEKVFLECVQDMDHENMFWYRQDPGLGLRLIYFSYDVKMKEKGDIPEGYSVSREKKERFSLILESASTNQTSMYLCASRLLYEQYFGPGTRLTVT.

J is TRBJ2-1 and V is TRBV29-1, with 16 bases lining up with TRBD2. The CDR3 is made up of 15 amino acids. With 6 bases clipped from V and 6 bases from J, the junction kept 5 bases outside the gene matches. Germline CDR1 reads SQVTM; CDR2 reads ANQGSEA. DNA for the CDR3: TGCAGCGTGGGACTAGCGGGAGGGCTCCGCAATGAGCAGTTCTTC. Translating it yields CSVGLAGGLRNEQFF.

V usage is TRBV7-9 and J usage is TRBJ1-2, with TRBD1 as a possible D gene (6 bases). CDR1 is SEHNR, CDR2 FQNEAQ, per germline (reference sequence). With 3 bases removed from V and 5 bases from J, the gap between germline ends came to 10 bases. This CDR3 contains 13 residues. This CDR3 reads CASSFRGGYGYTF. In DNA form, the CDR3 reads TGTGCCAGCAGCTTCAGGGGAGGGTATGGCTACACCTTC.

This clone came up a few times. The chain uses TRBV2 and TRBJ1-2; no definite D call. In germline, CDR1 is SNHLY, CDR2 FYNNEI. This CDR3 contains 13 residues. V was shortened by 3 bases and J by 1 base, with 6 bases between the two germline ends. The CDR3 sequence is CASSDGFNYGYTF. CDR3 nucleotide sequence: TGTGCCAGCAGTGACGGTTTTAACTATGGCTACACCTTC. The full variable domain, in which reference TRBV2 and TRBJ1-2 provide the parts outside the CDR3, is EPEVTQTPSHQVTQMGQEVILRCVPISNHLYFYWYRQILGQKVEFLVSFYNNEISEKSEIFDDQFSVERPDGSNFTLKIRSTKLEDSAMYFCASSDGFNYGYTFGSGTRLTVV.

The J gene is TRBJ2-5, the V gene TRBV6-1; no clear D. The CDR3 is 14 residues long. Trimming took off 7 bases at V and 6 bases at J, with 18 bases between the two ends. Germline V gene lookup returns CDR1 MNHNS and CDR2 SASEGT. CDR3 residues: CASTPSREGKTQYF. The CDR3 DNA sequence: TGTGCCAGCACCCCGTCTAGGGAAGGGAAGACCCAGTACTTC.

This clone was counted ten times or more. The chain recombines TRBV19 with TRBJ1-1; TRBD1 matches 8 bases. The CDR3 sequence is 15 residues long. The J segment lost 5 bases and the V segment lost 6 bases, leaving 11 bases of the junction unmatched. Germline loops: CDR1 LNHDA, CDR2 SQIVND (reference sequence). CDR3 protein: CASSRQGSGETEAFF. Here the CDR3 DNA reads TGTGCCAGTAGCAGACAGGGGTCGGGAGAAACTGAAGCTTTCTTT.

The chain has TRBV7-3 and TRBJ2-3; D could derive from TRBD1 or TRBD2 (5 bases each). Trimming left V 5 bases short and J 6 bases short, with 24 bases between. CDR3 length: 17 residues. Germline CDR1 and CDR2: SGHTA and FQGTGA. CDR3: CASSHRDPPRTTDTQYF. DNA for the CDR3: TGTGCCAGCAGCCACCGGGACCCACCACGGACGACGGATACGCAGTATTTT. Looking up the rest from reference TRBV7-3 and TRBJ2-3 gives the full variable domain: GAGVSQTPSNKVTEKGKYVELRCDPISGHTALYWYRQSLGQGPEFLIYFQGTGAADDSGLPNDRFFAVRPEGSVSTLKIQRTERGDSAVYLCASSHRDPPRTTDTQYFGPGTRLTVL.

The chain couples TRBV19 to TRBJ2-3; D is perhaps TRBD2 (6 bases). The CDR3 is 14 amino acids. Trimming removed 4 bases from V and 2 bases from J, with 10 bases in between. Germline V gene lookup returns CDR1 LNHDA and CDR2 SQIVND (reference sequence). The CDR3 DNA follows: TGTGCCAGTAGTAAGGGACTTATCACAGATACGCAGTATTTT. Its protein product is CASSKGLITDTQYF.

This clone was recorded only once. This sequence joins TRBV21-1 and TRBJ2-2; the DNA was not compared with TRBD2, the D call given in the table. TRBV21-1 is described as a pseudogene. This CDR3 contains 20 residues. In nucleotides, the CDR3 is TGTGCCAGCAGCAAAGTGGGGGAACTACAGGGACTAGGGAACACCGGGGAGCTGTTTTTT. Protein sequence: CASSKVGELQGLGNTGELFF.